These 20 T cell receptor beta chains originate from one sample sequenced in a study of post-analysis software for immune sequencing data. Findings and limits, study-wide: Relative to controls, patients had five TRBV segments at higher frequency, with TRBV5-6, TRBV5-1 and TRBV20-1 among these.

Presence of unique molecular identifiers characterized the TCR beta cDNA libraries. TCRdb reprocessed the PCR reads with MiXCR, giving one entry per CDR3 protein. The profile shows some 500,000 distinct CDR3 sequences, roughly 45% of them singletons. These receptors' antigens are unknown. The material sequenced was blood. These TCRs come from a girl between 5 and 17 years old with multiple sclerosis.

The DNA of the CDR3 is TGCAGTGCTAGATATAGGCGAAAGGTTAGCAATCAGCCCCAGCATTTT. Residues: CSARYRRKVSNQPQHF. This chain joins TRBV20-1 and TRBJ1-5; D remains ambiguous. This CDR3 has 16 amino acids. Germline CDR1 DFQATT, CDR2 SNEGSKA (reference sequence). V gave up 2 bases and J gave up 0 bases, with 14 bases separating them.

The sample holds a few counts of this clonotype. The rearrangement uses TRBV7-8 and TRBJ2-7; TRBD2 might be the D (6 bases). The CDR3 has 16 amino acids. Germline values: CDR1 SGHVS, CDR2 FQNEAQ. V was clipped by 0 bases and J by 6 bases, with 18 bases between them. The CDR3, as DNA: TGTGCCAGCAGCTTAGCTGAGGACCGGGGAGGAGGCGAGCAGTACTTC. This gives the protein CASSLAEDRGGGEQYF.

The chain employs TRBV20-1 and TRBJ2-7, with no clear D. Germline loops: CDR1 DFQATT, CDR2 SNEGSKA (reference sequence). Trimming cost V 3 bases and J 2 bases, with 11 bases left between them. The CDR3 has 13 residues. CDR3 sequence reads: CSARVVSAYEQYF. CDR3 sequence (DNA): TGCAGTGCTAGGGTAGTCTCTGCCTACGAGCAGTACTTC.

This clonotype was seen only a few times. This chain joins TRBV12-3 or TRBV12-4 and TRBJ1-6; 8 nucleotides line up with TRBD1. V trimming: 3 bases; J trimming: 10 bases; junction bases outside the gene matches: 14. This CDR3 comprises 17 residues. CDR3 DNA: TGTGCCAGCAGTTTTCGGCCAACCGGGACAGGTCGCTCACCCCTCCACTTT. Residues: CASSFRPTGTGRSPLHF.

This clonotype was seen only a few times. This sequence joins TRBV20-1 and TRBJ2-5; D might be TRBD2 (6 bases). The J call may not be correct, given that the DNA end is closer to TRBJ2-7. CDR1 is DFQATT, CDR2 SNEGSKA, per germline (reference sequence). This CDR3 is built from 13 residues. The CDR3 loop is CSASGGSGYEQYF. CDR3 DNA: TGCAGTGCTAGTGGGGGGTCTGGCTACGAGCAGTACTTC.

The chain recombines TRBV10-3 with TRBJ2-5; D not certain. The germline CDR1 and CDR2 sequences are ENHRY and SYGVKD. This CDR3 region has 11 residues. V was clipped by 10 bases and J by 7 bases, with 13 bases between them. Here the CDR3 DNA reads TGTGCCAGGCCTGGGGTTGGGACCCAGTACTTC. Protein product: CARPGVGTQYF.

The V and J genes are TRBV28 and TRBJ1-5, with D perhaps matching TRBD1 (5 bases). From germline, CDR1 is MDHEN and CDR2 SYDVKM. V was clipped by 7 bases and J by 3 bases, with 10 bases between them. The CDR3 extends over 13 amino acids. CDR3 bases: TGTGCCAGCATCAGGGACGTCAATCAGCCCCAGCATTTT. It yields the protein CASIRDVNQPQHF.

The V and J genes are TRBV18 and TRBJ2-1; 8 bases map to TRBD2. The germline V gene encodes CDR1 KGHSH and CDR2 LQKENI. This CDR3 is 16 amino acids long. V was pared by 3 bases and J by 2 bases, with 6 bases of the junction left unmatched. The CDR3 reads CASSPGSGSPYNEQFF. The CDR3 DNA sequence: TGTGCCAGCTCACCGGGGAGCGGGAGTCCCTACAATGAGCAGTTCTTC.

This clonotype has a handful of counts. The V gene is TRBV7-2, the J gene TRBJ2-3, with TRBD2 matching 7 bases. J was trimmed by 2 bases and V by 2 bases; bases with no gene match: 7. The CDR3 loop spans 16 amino acids. Germline CDR1 and CDR2: SGHTA and FQGNSA. CDR3 amino acids: CASSLWGGSNTDTQYF. CDR3 sequence (DNA): TGTGCCAGCAGCTTATGGGGCGGGAGTAACACAGATACGCAGTATTTT. The full variable domain, in which reference TRBV7-2 and TRBJ2-3 provide the parts outside the CDR3, is GAGVSQSPSNKVTEKGKDVELRCDPISGHTALYWYRQSLGQGLEFLIYFQGNSAPDKSGLPSDRFSAERTGGSVSTLTIQRTQQEDSAVYLCASSLWGGSNTDTQYFGPGTRLTVL.

V is TRBV9 and J is TRBJ2-1, with TRBD2 matching 8 bases. The ends lost 3 bases at V and 0 bases at J; junction bases unmatched: 11. The CDR3 is 18 amino acids. CDR1 and CDR2 (germline): SGDLS, YYNGEE. CDR3 amino acids: CASSANQKSGSSYNEQFF. In DNA form, the CDR3 reads TGTGCCAGCAGCGCCAATCAAAAAAGCGGGAGCTCCTACAATGAGCAGTTCTTC.

This clonotype was counted between two and nine times. The chain joins TRBV6-2 or TRBV6-3 to TRBJ1-1; D gene unclear. The CDR3 covers 15 residues. CDR1 is MNHEY and CDR2 is SVGEGT in the germline V gene. Trimming shortened V by 5 bases and J by 5 bases, and 18 bases separated the two germline ends. The DNA for the CDR3 is TGTGCCAGCAGTCCCGCCGTCGTCGAGGCGACTGAAGCTTTCTTT. This sequence encodes CASSPAVVEATEAFF.

In this sample, this clonotype turned up a few times. This rearrangement joins TRBV29-1 to TRBJ2-1; 11 bases align to TRBD2. CDR3 length equals 13 residues. Germline CDR1 and CDR2: SQVTM and ANQGSEA. V dropped 8 bases and J dropped 4; count of bases not matched to a gene: 4. The CDR3 sequence: CSPGLADYNEQFF. CDR3 DNA sequence: TGCAGCCCGGGACTAGCGGATTACAATGAGCAGTTCTTC.

This clonotype was recorded only once. The CDR3 is CASSLLFSPDTQYF. The CDR3 coding sequence is TGTGCCAGCAGCCTTCTCTTTAGTCCAGATACGCAGTATTTT. This rearrangement joins TRBV14 to TRBJ2-3, with D uncertain. Trimming stripped 4 bases from V and 4 bases from J, with 12 bases between. The CDR3 totals 14 residues. CDR1 and CDR2 (germline): SGHDN, FVKESK.

This clonotype occurred a few times. The genes are TRBV6-1 and TRBJ1-1, with unresolved D. The length of the CDR3 is 11 residues. CDR1 and CDR2 from the germline V gene are MNHNS and SASEGT. V shed 3 bases and J shed 11 bases, with 10 bases lying between them. The CDR3 sequence: CASSDWQSAFF. In nucleotides, the CDR3 is TGTGCCAGCAGTGACTGGCAGAGTGCTTTCTTT.

The chain is built from TRBV2 and TRBJ2-4, with D perhaps matching TRBD2 (5 bases). Deletions cut 5 bases from V and 2 bases from J, with 16 bases between. Germline loops: CDR1 SNHLY, CDR2 FYNNEI. CDR3 length: 16 residues. CDR3 bases: TGTGCCAGCAGTTCCAGATTGCGGGTAACCAAAAACATTCAGTACTTC. It encodes CASSSRLRVTKNIQYF.

This chain uses TRBV2 with TRBJ2-1; 8 nucleotides agree with TRBD1. Per the germline V gene, CDR1 is SNHLY and CDR2 is FYNNEI. The CDR3 sequence is 14 residues long. J gave up 6 bases and V 3 bases, and 4 bases lay outside the gene matches. The CDR3 DNA reads TGTGCCAGCAGTGATACAGGGGGTGGCAATGAGCAGTTCTTC. This translates into CASSDTGGGNEQFF.

V gene TRBV7-9 combines with J gene TRBJ2-1; D is unclear. The CDR3 covers 13 residues. CDR1 and CDR2 from the germline V gene are SEHNR and FQNEAQ (reference sequence). V was cut by 0 bases and J by 7 bases, with 7 bases left in between. This CDR3 is CASSLAPGNEQFF. The DNA of the CDR3 is TGTGCCAGCAGCTTAGCGCCAGGAAATGAGCAGTTCTTC. Using reference TRBV7-9 and TRBJ2-1 for the parts outside the CDR3, the full variable domain is DTGVSQNPRHKITKRGQNVTFRCDPISEHNRLYWYRQTLGQGPEFLTYFQNEAQLEKSRLLSDRFSAERPKGSFSTLEIQRTEQGDSAMYLCASSLAPGNEQFFGPGTRLTVL.

The V call is TRBV4-2, the J call TRBJ2-1, with TRBD2 as a possible D gene (6 bases). Germline V gene lookup returns CDR1 LGHNA and CDR2 YNFKEQ. V shed 1 base and J shed 9 bases, with 16 bases lying between them. The CDR3 is 15 residues long. CDR3 DNA sequence: TGTGCCAGCAGCCAAGGGGACTCCGCGGTGGGTGAGCAGTTCTTC. This translates into CASSQGDSAVGEQFF.

This chain uses TRBV7-2 with TRBJ2-7, with D possibly matching TRBD2 (6 bases). The CDR3 is made up of 13 amino acids. The V and J ends lost 6 bases and 4 bases respectively, with 13 bases between them. Germline V gene lookup returns CDR1 SGHTA and CDR2 FQGNSA. This CDR3 reads CASSPGERYEQYF. The CDR3 DNA reads TGTGCCAGCAGTCCGGGGGAGCGATACGAGCAGTACTTC. The whole variable domain, filled in from reference TRBV7-2 and TRBJ2-7, reads GAGVSQSPSNKVTEKGKDVELRCDPISGHTALYWYRQSLGQGLEFLIYFQGNSAPDKSGLPSDRFSAERTGGSVSTLTIQRTQQEDSAVYLCASSPGERYEQYFGPGTRLTVT.

CDR3 sequence: CASSQGVGEQYF. The DNA for the CDR3 is TGCGCCAGCAGCCAAGGGGTCGGCGAGCAGTACTTC. The V and J genes are TRBV4-1 and TRBJ2-7; D gene uncertain. V gave up 1 base and J gave up 6 bases, with 7 bases separating them. Germline V CDR1 and CDR2: MGHRA, YSYEKL. The CDR3 has 12 residues.